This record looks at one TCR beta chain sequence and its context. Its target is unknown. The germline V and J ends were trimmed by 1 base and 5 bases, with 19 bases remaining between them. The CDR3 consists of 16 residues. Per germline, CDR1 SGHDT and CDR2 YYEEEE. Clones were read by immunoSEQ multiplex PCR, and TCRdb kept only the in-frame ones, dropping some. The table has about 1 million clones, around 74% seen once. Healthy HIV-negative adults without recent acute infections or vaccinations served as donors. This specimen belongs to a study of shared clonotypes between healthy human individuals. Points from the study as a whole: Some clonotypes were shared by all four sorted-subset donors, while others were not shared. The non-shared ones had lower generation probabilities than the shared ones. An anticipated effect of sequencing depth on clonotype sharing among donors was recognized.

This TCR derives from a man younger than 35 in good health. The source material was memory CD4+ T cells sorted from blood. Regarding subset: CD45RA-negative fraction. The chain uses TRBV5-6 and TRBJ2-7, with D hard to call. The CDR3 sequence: CASSLLRVQISHEQYF. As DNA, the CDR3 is TGTGCCAGCAGCTTGCTTCGGGTTCAAATAAGCCACGAGCAGTACTTC.